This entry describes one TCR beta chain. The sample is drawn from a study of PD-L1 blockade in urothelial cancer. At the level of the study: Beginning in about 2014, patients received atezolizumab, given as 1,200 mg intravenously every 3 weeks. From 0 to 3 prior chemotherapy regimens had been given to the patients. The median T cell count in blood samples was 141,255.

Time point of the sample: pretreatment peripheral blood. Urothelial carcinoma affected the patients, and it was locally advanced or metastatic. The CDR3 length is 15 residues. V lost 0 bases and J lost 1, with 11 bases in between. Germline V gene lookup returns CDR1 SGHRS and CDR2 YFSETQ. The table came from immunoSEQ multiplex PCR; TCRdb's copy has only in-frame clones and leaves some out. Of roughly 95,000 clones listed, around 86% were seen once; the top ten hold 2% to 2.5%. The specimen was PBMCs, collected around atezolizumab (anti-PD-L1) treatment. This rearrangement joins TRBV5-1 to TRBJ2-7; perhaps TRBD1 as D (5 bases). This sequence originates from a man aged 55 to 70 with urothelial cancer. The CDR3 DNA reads TGCGCCAGCAGCTTGGGCTGGGGCGCGTCCTACGAGCAGTACTTC. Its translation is CASSLGWGASYEQYF. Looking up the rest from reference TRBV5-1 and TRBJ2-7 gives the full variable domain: KAGVTQTPRYLIKTRGQQVTLSCSPISGHRSVSWYQQTPGQGLQFLFEYFSETQRNKGNFPGRFSGRQFSNSRSEMNVSTLELGDSALYLCASSLGWGASYEQYFGPGTRLTVT.